This T cell receptor beta chain was recorded in a study of T cells in Graves' hyperthyroidism and ophthalmopathy. Study-wide background: Initial diagnosis, before any treatment, was when peripheral blood was collected.

Overall study findings and caveats: Separation of ophthalmopathy from stable hyperthyroidism was achieved by a 13 V-J model.

Germline V gives CDR1 MNHNS, CDR2 SASEGT. The CDR3 extends over 15 amino acids. Unmatched junction bases numbered 8, after V lost 4 bases and J lost 3 bases. TCR beta CDR3 sequences were amplified from RNA transcripts. An initial round of RT-PCR targeting the TCR CDR3 relied on the HTBI primer set. TCRdb processed the multiplex PCR reads anew with MiXCR; each CDR3 protein has one entry. The table shows about 400,000 distinct CDR3 sequences, with about 15% occurring only once. Notes on this clonotype: Its antigen is currently unknown. A much larger clone differs by one base, so this may be a read error.

A patient was excluded if there was uncontrolled infection, other autoimmune disease, pregnancy or lactation. Diagnoses used clinical symptoms, serum thyroxine and TRAb, thyroid ultrasound and orbital computed tomography. Sequenced: blood. The receptor was isolated from a man between 18 and 29 years old with Graves' ophthalmopathy. The chain is built from TRBV6-1 and TRBJ2-7, with 8 bases that match TRBD2. The CDR3 DNA sequence: TGTGCCAGCAGTGCGGCGGTAGCGGGGAGCTACGAGCAGTACTTC. Amino acids: CASSAAVAGSYEQYF.